Following are 14 T cell receptor beta chains from one sample sequenced in a study of long-term antiretroviral therapy in people with HIV. Researchers ran immunoSEQ v3.0 at survey level. Assay used: immunoSEQ multiplex PCR; TCRdb lists only in-frame clones, some missing. Altogether around 22,000 clones are present, around 83% being singletons, with the ten largest covering about 18%. Sequenced here: unsorted PBMCs, sampled 0.1 years before starting antiretroviral therapy. The receptors here all came from a man younger than 35 with HIV.

The CDR3 bases are TGTGCCAGTAGTATAAGCGGGGGGACTATGGAGCAGTACTTC. Translating it yields CASSISGGTMEQYF. J is TRBJ2-7 and V is TRBV19, with 9 positions matching TRBD2. The trim removed 2 bases at V and 7 bases at J, leaving 6 bases unmatched. CDR1 is LNHDA, CDR2 SQIVND, per germline (reference sequence). The length of the CDR3 is 14 residues.

The table lists this clone with a few counts. The chain uses TRBV10-3 and TRBJ2-7; 8 bases are shared with TRBD1. Germline V gene lookup returns CDR1 ENHRY and CDR2 SYGVKD. J lost 1 base, V lost 11 bases, and 10 bases had no gene match. The CDR3 loop spans 14 amino acids. The CDR3 region has the DNA TGTGCCGCTCAGCGGACAGGGATGTCCTACGAGCAGTACTTC. It codes for CAAQRTGMSYEQYF.

This chain uses TRBV21-1 with TRBJ2-7; the DNA was not compared with TRBD2, the D call given in the table. TRBV21-1 is listed as a pseudogene. CDR3 length equals 13 residues. This CDR3 is CASKLPRFYEQYF. The DNA for the CDR3 is TGTGCCAGCAAACTACCGCGGTTCTACGAGCAGTACTTC.

The chain has TRBV2 and TRBJ2-3, with 10 bases aligning to TRBD2. This CDR3 contains 14 residues. Unmatched junction bases numbered 3, after V lost 4 bases and J lost 5 bases. Looked up from germline, CDR1 is SNHLY and CDR2 is FYNNEI. Written as DNA, the CDR3 is TGTGCCAGCAGTGTGCTAGCGGGAGAAGATACGCAGTATTTT. This codes for CASSVLAGEDTQYF.

The chain joins TRBV19 to TRBJ1-4; D unclear. Germline-derived CDR1 and CDR2 are LNHDA and SQIVND (reference sequence). This CDR3 comprises 12 residues. With 3 bases removed from V and 4 bases from J, the gap between germline ends came to 3 bases. The CDR3 nucleotides are TGTGCCAGTAGTATGATTAATGAAAAACTGTTTTTT. This encodes CASSMINEKLFF.

J is TRBJ1-2 and V is TRBV5-1; weak D call: TRBD1 (5 bases). Germline CDR1 reads SGHRS; CDR2 reads YFSETQ. V shed 2 bases and J shed 5 bases, with 7 bases lying between them. The length of the CDR3 is 12 residues. The CDR3: CASSLGEYGYTF. CDR3 nucleotides: TGCGCCAGCAGCTTAGGGGAGTATGGCTACACCTTC.

This clone was seen a single time. CDR3 region: CASSYIYEQYF. DNA of the CDR3: TGTGCCAGCAGTTATATCTACGAGCAGTACTTC. V gene TRBV2 combines with J gene TRBJ2-7, with unresolved D. Germline V CDR1 and CDR2: SNHLY, FYNNEI. CDR3 length: 11 amino acids. Trimming shortened V by 5 bases and J by 3 bases, and 5 bases separated the two germline ends.

This chain connects TRBV7-9 to TRBJ2-3; 7 bases align to TRBD2. The CDR3 has 14 residues. The V and J ends lost 4 bases and 0 bases, in that order; junction bases with no gene match: 1. Germline loops: CDR1 SEHNR, CDR2 FQNEAQ (reference sequence). The CDR3 region is CASSSSGSTDTQYF. CDR3 in DNA: TGTGCCAGCAGCTCTAGCGGAAGCACAGATACGCAGTATTTT.

The count of this clone is one. The V call is TRBV7-2, the J call TRBJ2-1; D perhaps matches TRBD1 (5 bases). This CDR3 is 18 amino acids long. V was shortened by 7 bases and J by 0 bases, with 22 bases between the two germline ends. The germline CDR1 and CDR2 sequences are SGHTA and FQGNSA. For the CDR3, the DNA is TGTGCCAGCACCTTGGACGTTATAGGGGCCCGCTCCTACAATGAGCAGTTCTTC. This sequence encodes CASTLDVIGARSYNEQFF.

The chain recombines TRBV15 with TRBJ1-6, with TRBD1 matching 8 bases. This CDR3 is 16 amino acids long. In germline, CDR1 is LNHNV, CDR2 YYDKDF (reference sequence). V was pared by 1 base and J by 7 bases, with 6 bases of the junction left unmatched. CDR3 nucleotide sequence: TGTGCCACCAGCAGAGCAGGACAGGGAAGAAATTCACCCCTCCACTTT. Translation: CATSRAGQGRNSPLHF.

The chain has TRBV7-9 and TRBJ2-5; 14 nucleotides match TRBD2. There are 17 residues in the CDR3. The V and J ends lost 5 bases and 2 bases, in that order; junction bases with no gene match: 7. CDR1 and CDR2 from the germline V gene are SEHNR and FQNEAQ (reference sequence). CDR3 DNA: TGTGCCAGCAGCCCTGGACTAGCGGGGGGCCTTCAAGAGACCCAGTACTTC. This gives the protein CASSPGLAGGLQETQYF.

The chain joins TRBV19 to TRBJ1-5, with D unresolved. From germline, CDR1 is LNHDA and CDR2 SQIVND (reference sequence). Trimming shortened V by 0 bases and J by 3 bases, and 12 bases separated the two germline ends. This CDR3 spans 16 amino acids. CDR3 coding DNA: TGTGCCAGTAGTATAGATTACAGTAACGCCAATCAGCCCCAGCATTTT. Amino acid sequence: CASSIDYSNANQPQHF. Combining the CDR3 with reference TRBV19 and TRBJ1-5 gives the whole variable domain DGGITQSPKYLFRKEGQNVTLSCEQNLNHDAMYWYRQDPGQGLRLIYYSQIVNDFQKGDIAEGYSVSREKKESFPLTVTSAQKNPTAFYLCASSIDYSNANQPQHFGDGTRLSIL.

The chain carries TRBV5-6 and TRBJ1-1; 7 nucleotides line up with TRBD1. Germline V gives CDR1 SGHDT, CDR2 YYEEEE. V gave up 4 bases and J gave up 5 bases; unmatched junction bases: 5. This CDR3 has 13 amino acids. The CDR3 here is CASSGLTGTEAFF. The CDR3 coding sequence is TGTGCCAGCAGCGGCTTGACAGGGACTGAAGCTTTCTTT.

This chain connects TRBV11-3 to TRBJ2-2; 8 bases line up with TRBD1. Germline CDR1 reads SGHNT; CDR2 reads YENEEA. V shed 4 bases, J shed 3 bases, and the junction held 4 bases outside the gene matches. There are 15 residues in the CDR3. The CDR3 here is CASSSRQGHTGELFF. The CDR3 DNA reads as TGTGCCAGCAGCTCCCGACAGGGGCACACCGGGGAGCTGTTTTTT.